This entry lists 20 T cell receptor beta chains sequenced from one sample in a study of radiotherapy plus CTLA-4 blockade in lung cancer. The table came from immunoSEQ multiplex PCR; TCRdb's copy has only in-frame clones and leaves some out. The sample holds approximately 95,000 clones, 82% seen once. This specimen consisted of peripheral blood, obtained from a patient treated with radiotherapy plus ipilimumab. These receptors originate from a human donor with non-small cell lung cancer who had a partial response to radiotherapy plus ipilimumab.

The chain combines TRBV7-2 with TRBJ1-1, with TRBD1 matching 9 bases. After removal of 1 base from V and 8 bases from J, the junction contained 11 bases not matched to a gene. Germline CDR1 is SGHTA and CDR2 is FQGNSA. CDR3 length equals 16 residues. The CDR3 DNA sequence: TGTGCCAGCAGCTTAGGCGTCGCGGGACAGGGAAGAGAAGCTTTCTTT. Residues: CASSLGVAGQGREAFF.

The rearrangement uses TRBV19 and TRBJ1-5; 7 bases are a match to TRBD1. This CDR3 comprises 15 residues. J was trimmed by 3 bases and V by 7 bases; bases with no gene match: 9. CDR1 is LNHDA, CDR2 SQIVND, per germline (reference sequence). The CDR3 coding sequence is TGTGCCAGTATGGGGGGACAGCCAAACAATCAGCCCCAGCATTTT. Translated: CASMGGQPNNQPQHF.

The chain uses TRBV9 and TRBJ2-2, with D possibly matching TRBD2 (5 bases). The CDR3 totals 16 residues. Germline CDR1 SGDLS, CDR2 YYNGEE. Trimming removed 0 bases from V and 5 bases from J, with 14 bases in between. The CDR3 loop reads CASSVGSGSSTGELFF. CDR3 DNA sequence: TGTGCCAGCAGCGTAGGGTCTGGGAGTTCGACCGGGGAGCTGTTTTTT.

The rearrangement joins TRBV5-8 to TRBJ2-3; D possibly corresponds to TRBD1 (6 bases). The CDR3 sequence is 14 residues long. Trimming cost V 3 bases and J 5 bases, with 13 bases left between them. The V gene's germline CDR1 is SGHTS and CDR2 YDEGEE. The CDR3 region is CASSSTGPGDTQYF. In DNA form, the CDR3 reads TGTGCCAGCAGCTCAACAGGGCCTGGAGATACGCAGTATTTT.

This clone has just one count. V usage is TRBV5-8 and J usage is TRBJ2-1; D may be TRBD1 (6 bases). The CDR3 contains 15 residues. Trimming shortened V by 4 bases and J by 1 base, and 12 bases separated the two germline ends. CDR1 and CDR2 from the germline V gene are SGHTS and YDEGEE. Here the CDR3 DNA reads TGTGCCAGCAGCAGGACCGGGACATCCTACAATGAGCAGTTCTTC. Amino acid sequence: CASSRTGTSYNEQFF.

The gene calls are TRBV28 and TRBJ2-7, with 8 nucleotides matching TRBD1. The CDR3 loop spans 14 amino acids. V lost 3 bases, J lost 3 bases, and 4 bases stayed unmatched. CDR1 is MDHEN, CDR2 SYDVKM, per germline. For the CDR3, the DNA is TGTGCCAGCAGTTTCGGACAGGGTCTCTACGAGCAGTACTTC. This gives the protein CASSFGQGLYEQYF.

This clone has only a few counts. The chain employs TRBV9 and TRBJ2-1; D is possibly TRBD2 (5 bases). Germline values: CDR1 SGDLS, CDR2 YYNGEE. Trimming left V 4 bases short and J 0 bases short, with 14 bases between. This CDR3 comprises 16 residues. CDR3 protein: CASSPGIGSSYNEQFF. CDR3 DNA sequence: TGTGCCAGCAGCCCCGGGATCGGTAGCTCCTACAATGAGCAGTTCTTC.

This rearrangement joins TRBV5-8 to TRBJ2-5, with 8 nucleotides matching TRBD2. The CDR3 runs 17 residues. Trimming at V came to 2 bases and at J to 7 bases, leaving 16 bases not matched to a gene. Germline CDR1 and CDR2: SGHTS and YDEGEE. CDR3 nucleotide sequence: TGTGCCAGCAGCTTAGAGATTACTAGCGGCGAGGGTGGGACCCAGTACTTC. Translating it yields CASSLEITSGEGGTQYF.

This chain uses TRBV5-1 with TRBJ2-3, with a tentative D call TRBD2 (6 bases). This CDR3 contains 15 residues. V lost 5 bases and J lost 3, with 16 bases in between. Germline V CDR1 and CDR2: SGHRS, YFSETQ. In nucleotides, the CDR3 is TGCGCCAGCAGTGCCACGGGAGAGGATACAGATACGCAGTATTTT. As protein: CASSATGEDTDTQYF.

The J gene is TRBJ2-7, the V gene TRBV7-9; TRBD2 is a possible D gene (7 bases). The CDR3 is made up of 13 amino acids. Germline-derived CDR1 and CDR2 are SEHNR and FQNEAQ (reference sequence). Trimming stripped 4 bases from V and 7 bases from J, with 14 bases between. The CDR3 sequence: CASSSQGGGEQYF. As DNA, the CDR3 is TGTGCCAGCAGCTCCCAGGGAGGGGGTGAGCAGTACTTC.

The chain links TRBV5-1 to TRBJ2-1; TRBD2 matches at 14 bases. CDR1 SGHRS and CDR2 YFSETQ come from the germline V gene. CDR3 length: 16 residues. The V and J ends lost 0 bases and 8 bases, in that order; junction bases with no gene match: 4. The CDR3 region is CASSLEGTSGGYEQFF. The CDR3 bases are TGCGCCAGCAGCTTGGAGGGGACTAGCGGGGGCTATGAGCAGTTCTTC. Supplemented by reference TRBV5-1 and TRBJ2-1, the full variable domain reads KAGVTQTPRYLIKTRGQQVTLSCSPISGHRSVSWYQQTPGQGLQFLFEYFSETQRNKGNFPGRFSGRQFSNSRSEMNVSTLELGDSALYLCASSLEGTSGGYEQFFGPGTRLTVL.

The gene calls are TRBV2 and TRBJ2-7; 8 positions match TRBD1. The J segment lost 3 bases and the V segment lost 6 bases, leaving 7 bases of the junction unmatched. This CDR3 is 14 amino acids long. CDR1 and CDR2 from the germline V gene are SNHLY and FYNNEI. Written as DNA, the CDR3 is TGTGCCAGCAGACGGGACAGGTCTTTCTACGAGCAGTACTTC. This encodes CASRRDRSFYEQYF.

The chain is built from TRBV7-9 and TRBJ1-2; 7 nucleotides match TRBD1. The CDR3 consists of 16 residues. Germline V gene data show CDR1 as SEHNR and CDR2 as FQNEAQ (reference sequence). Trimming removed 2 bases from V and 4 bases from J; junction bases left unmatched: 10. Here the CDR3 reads CASSLTTSGTVYGYTF. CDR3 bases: TGTGCCAGCAGCTTAACCACTTCCGGGACAGTCTATGGCTACACCTTC. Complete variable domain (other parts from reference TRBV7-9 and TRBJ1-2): DTGVSQNPRHKITKRGQNVTFRCDPISEHNRLYWYRQTLGQGPEFLTYFQNEAQLEKSRLLSDRFSAERPKGSFSTLEIQRTEQGDSAMYLCASSLTTSGTVYGYTFGSGTRLTVV.

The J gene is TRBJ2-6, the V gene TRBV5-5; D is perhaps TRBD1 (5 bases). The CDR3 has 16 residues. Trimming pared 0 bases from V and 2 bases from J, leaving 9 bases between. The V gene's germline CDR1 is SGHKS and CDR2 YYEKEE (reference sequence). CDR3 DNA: TGTGCCAGCAGCTTGGTCCGGACAACTGGGGCCAACGTCCTGACTTTC. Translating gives CASSLVRTTGANVLTF.

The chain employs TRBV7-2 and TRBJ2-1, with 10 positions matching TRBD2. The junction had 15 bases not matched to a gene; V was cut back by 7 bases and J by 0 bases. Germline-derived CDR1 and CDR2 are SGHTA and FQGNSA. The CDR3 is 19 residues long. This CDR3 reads CASKTSGRTPTSSYNEQFF. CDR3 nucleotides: TGTGCCAGCAAGACTAGCGGGCGGACTCCGACGAGCTCCTACAATGAGCAGTTCTTC.

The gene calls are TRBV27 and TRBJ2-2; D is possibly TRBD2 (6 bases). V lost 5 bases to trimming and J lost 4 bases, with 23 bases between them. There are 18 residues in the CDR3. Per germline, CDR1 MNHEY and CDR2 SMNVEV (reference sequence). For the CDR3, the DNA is TGTGCCAGCAGTCCCTTGGGGCGGACTACACTTGTCACCGGGGAGCTGTTTTTT. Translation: CASSPLGRTTLVTGELFF.

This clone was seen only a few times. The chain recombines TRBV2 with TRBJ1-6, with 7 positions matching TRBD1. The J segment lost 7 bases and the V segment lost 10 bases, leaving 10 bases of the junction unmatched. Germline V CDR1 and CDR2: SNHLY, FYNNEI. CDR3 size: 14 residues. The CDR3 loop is CATRQGTGNSPLHF. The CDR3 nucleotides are TGTGCCACCAGACAGGGTACGGGGAATTCACCCCTCCACTTT.

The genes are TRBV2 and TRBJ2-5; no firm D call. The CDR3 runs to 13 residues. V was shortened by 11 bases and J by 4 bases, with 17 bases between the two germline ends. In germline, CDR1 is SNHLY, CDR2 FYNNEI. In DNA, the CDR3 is TGTGCCCCGAGGAGAGGCAGTTCAGAGACCCAGTACTTC. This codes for CAPRRGSSETQYF.

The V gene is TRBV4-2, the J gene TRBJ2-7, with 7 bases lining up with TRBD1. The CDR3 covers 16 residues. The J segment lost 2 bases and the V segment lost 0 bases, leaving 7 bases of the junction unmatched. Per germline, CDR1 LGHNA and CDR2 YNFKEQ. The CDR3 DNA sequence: TGTGCCAGCAGCCAAGACAGGGACAGCGCACCCTACGAGCAGTACTTC. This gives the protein CASSQDRDSAPYEQYF.

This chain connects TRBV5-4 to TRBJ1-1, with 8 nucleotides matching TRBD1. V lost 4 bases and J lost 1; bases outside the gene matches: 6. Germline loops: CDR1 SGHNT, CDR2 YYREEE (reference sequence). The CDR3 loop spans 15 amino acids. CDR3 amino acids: CASSPPDRANTEAFF. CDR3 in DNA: TGTGCCAGCAGCCCACCGGACAGGGCGAACACTGAAGCTTTCTTT.